The rows below give T cell receptor beta chains drawn from one sample of a study of blood T cell repertoires in COVID-19. Only in-frame clones appear in the TCRdb table, and some are missing; sequencing was by immunoSEQ multiplex PCR. The table records over 150,000 clones, about 88% of them present only once. Material for sequencing was PBMCs or T cells enriched from blood (not recorded which). These receptors were collected from a woman between 50 and 59 years old who had recovered from COVID-19. Each CDR3 is given with its conserved first and last residue. The D gene is left open where the match is weak. Size is stated for part of the rows, as once, few or many counts, or as a class when the clone is expanded.

CDR3 length	J gene	D gene	V gene	clone size	CDR3 DNA	CDR3 protein
16	TRBJ1-1	TRBD1	TRBV3-1/TRBV3-2	-	TGTGCCAGCAGCCAAGTTAGGAACAGGGGGAACACTGAAGCTTTCTTT	CASSQVRNRGNTEAFF
18	TRBJ2-2	TRBD1	TRBV19	-	TGTGCCAGTAGTATAGATCAAAGGGGACAGAGTGTCACCGGGGAGCTGTTTTTT	CASSIDQRGQSVTGELFF
20	TRBJ2-2	TRBD1	TRBV6-2/TRBV6-3	-	TGTGCCAGCAGTTACTCGGTAGACAGGGGGCGACGGCCGAACACCGGGGAGCTGTTTTTT	CASSYSVDRGRRPNTGELFF
13	TRBJ2-2	-	TRBV19	-	TGTGCCAGTAGTATTGGCCGCCCCGGGGAGCTGTTTTTT	CASSIGRPGELFF
16	TRBJ2-7	-	TRBV5-1	-	TGCGCCAGCAGCTACAACAGCGGCGGGAAAAGGGGCGAGCAGTACTTC	CASSYNSGGKRGEQYF
12	TRBJ1-2	-	TRBV30	few	TGTGCCTGGAGTCGCGGGAACTATGGCTACACCTTC	CAWSRGNYGYTF
15	TRBJ2-7	TRBD2	TRBV7-9	-	TGTGCCAGCACGCTAGCGGGGCAGGGGGTGTACGAGCAGTACTTC	CASTLAGQGVYEQYF
12	TRBJ1-2	-	TRBV11-2	-	TGTGCCAGCAGCTTCCAGAACTATGGCTACACCTTC	CASSFQNYGYTF
16	TRBJ2-7	TRBD2	TRBV14	-	TGTGCCAGCAGCCAAGCGACTAGCGGGACTCCCTACGAGCAGTACTTC	CASSQATSGTPYEQYF
14	TRBJ2-5	-	TRBV5-1	-	TGCGCCAGCAGCTCGGGACTTGACAAAGAGACCCAGTACTTC	CASSSGLDKETQYF
15	TRBJ1-4	TRBD1	TRBV30	-	TGTGCCTGGAGTCTTGGACAGGGGGGTCATGAAAAACTGTTTTTT	CAWSLGQGGHEKLFF
15	TRBJ2-7	-	TRBV21-1	-	TGTGCCAGCAGCAAACGGGGACAGGGGGCCTACGAGCAGTACTTC	CASSKRGQGAYEQYF
14	TRBJ2-3	-	TRBV7-2	-	TGTGCCAGCAGCCCCATGGGGGGTAAAGATACGCAGTATTTT	CASSPMGGKDTQYF
17	TRBJ1-3	-	TRBV7-9	once	TGTGCCAGCAGCTTACTTGCGGGTTGGAGCTCTGGAAACACCATATATTTT	CASSLLAGWSSGNTIYF
16	TRBJ2-2	-	TRBV6-1	-	TGTGCCAGCAGTGAAGCCCCCGGGGCAGGGGCCGGGGAGCTGTTTTTT	CASSEAPGAGAGELFF
16	TRBJ2-1	-	TRBV27	-	TGTGCCAGCACCCGATCGGGGATCCAAAAACTTGGTGAGCAGTTCTTC	CASTRSGIQKLGEQFF
17	TRBJ1-2	TRBD1	TRBV3-1/TRBV3-2	-	TGTGCCAGCAGCCAAGCCCGGACAGGGGGAGGTAACTATGGCTACACCTTC	CASSQARTGGGNYGYTF
13	TRBJ2-7	-	TRBV6-6	-	TGTGCCAGCAGTTGGTCTAGGAGCTACGAGCAGTACTTC	CASSWSRSYEQYF
13	TRBJ2-5	-	TRBV28	once	TGTGCCACCCGCGGCTCCAACCAAGAGACCCAGTACTTC	CATRGSNQETQYF
12	TRBJ1-1	-	TRBV6-1	-	TGTGCCAGCAGTGAGAGGAGCACTGAAGCTTTCTTT	CASSERSTEAFF
14	TRBJ1-4	-	TRBV5-6	once	TGTGCCAGCAGCACCCCCGGGACAAGAGATAAACTGTTTTTT	CASSTPGTRDKLFF
14	TRBJ1-3	-	TRBV4-2	-	TGTGCCAGCAGCCAAGCTGGGAGTGGAAACACCATATATTTT	CASSQAGSGNTIYF
12	TRBJ1-2	-	TRBV19	-	TGTGCCAGTAGTCACCCGGGTGGGGGCTACACCTTC	CASSHPGGGYTF
15	TRBJ2-3	TRBD2	TRBV19	-	TGTGCCAGTAGTTTTACGACTAGCGGCACAGATACGCAGTATTTT	CASSFTTSGTDTQYF
17	TRBJ2-2	TRBD2	TRBV2	-	TGTGCCAGCAGTGATCCCGGGACTAGCGGAGTCACCGGGGAGCTGTTTTTT	CASSDPGTSGVTGELFF
16	TRBJ2-7	TRBD1	TRBV24-1	-	TGTGCCACCCGATACCCCGGACAGGGGACTTCCTACGAGCAGTACTTC	CATRYPGQGTSYEQYF
15	TRBJ1-4	TRBD1	TRBV5-1	-	TGCGCCAGCAGCCTTGAGGGACAGGGAGCCGAAAAACTGTTTTTT	CASSLEGQGAEKLFF
13	TRBJ2-1	-	TRBV18	-	TGTGCCAGCTCACCCCTACCTGCCCTTGAGCAGTTCTTC	CASSPLPALEQFF
13	TRBJ2-7	-	TRBV19	-	TGTGCCAGTAGTCTCACTAGCTCCTACGAGCAGTACTTC	CASSLTSSYEQYF
16	TRBJ2-5	TRBD2	TRBV3-1/TRBV3-2	-	TGTGCCAGCAGCGGAAGTAGCGGGAGAATGTCAGAGACCCAGTACTTC	CASSGSSGRMSETQYF
13	TRBJ2-1	-	TRBV29-1	-	TGCAGCGCCGTTGGAGGGGCCTCTGATGAGCAGTTCTTC	CSAVGGASDEQFF
17	TRBJ2-7	TRBD1	TRBV10-3	many	TGTGCCATCAGTGAGTCGCGGGGGCGGGACAGGGGCTACGAGCAGTACTTC	CAISESRGRDRGYEQYF
13	TRBJ2-3	-	TRBV3-1/TRBV3-2	-	TGTGCCAGCAGCCCTAGCCGTTTAGGGTTTGAGTATTTT	CASSPSRLGFEYF
13	TRBJ1-1	-	TRBV30	-	TGTGCCTGGAGCCGGGAGGAGAACACTGAAGCTTTCTTT	CAWSREENTEAFF
16	TRBJ2-6	TRBD1	TRBV6-5	-	TGTGCCAGCAGTTACCGGACAGGGCTAGGGGCCAACGTCCTGACTTTC	CASSYRTGLGANVLTF
13	TRBJ1-1	-	TRBV2	few	TGTGCCAGCAGGGCAGGGGTTGGCACTGAAGCTTTCTTT	CASRAGVGTEAFF
15	TRBJ2-3	TRBD2	TRBV19	-	TGTGCCAGTAGTTCTCTAGCGGGATTCACAGATACGCAGTATTTT	CASSSLAGFTDTQYF
15	TRBJ1-2	TRBD1	TRBV6-5	-	TGTGCCAGCAGTTACTCGGACAGGGAAGTCGGAGGCTACACCTTC	CASSYSDREVGGYTF
13	TRBJ2-2	-	TRBV19	-	TGTGCCAGTAGTCGCGATCAGGTCGGGGAGCTGTTTTTT	CASSRDQVGELFF
15	TRBJ2-7	-	TRBV28	-	TGTGCCAGCAGTCCGGGGGGCACCACCTCCTACGAGCAGTACTTC	CASSPGGTTSYEQYF
16	TRBJ1-4	TRBD1	TRBV3-1/TRBV3-2	-	TGTGCCAGCAGCTATGGACAGGTCGCAACTAATGAAAAACTGTTTTTT	CASSYGQVATNEKLFF
16	TRBJ1-4	-	TRBV7-8	-	TGTGCCAGCAGCCACGGCGGGGGGATGGCTAATGAAAAACTGTTTTTT	CASSHGGGMANEKLFF
15	TRBJ2-1	-	TRBV7-9	-	TGTGCCAGCAGCGATCGGGACAACGCCTACAATGAGCAGTTCTTC	CASSDRDNAYNEQFF
15	TRBJ2-1	TRBD2	TRBV6-6	-	TGTGCCAGCAGTCAAAGCGGGAGCTCCTACAATGAGCAGTTCTTC	CASSQSGSSYNEQFF
12	TRBJ1-1	-	TRBV20-1	-	TGCAGTGCTAGTGGGCAGGGCACTGAAGCTTTCTTT	CSASGQGTEAFF
16	TRBJ1-4	-	TRBV4-1	-	TGCGCCAGCAGCCAAGGGCTCGTGGCGGGTAATGAAAAACTGTTTTTT	CASSQGLVAGNEKLFF
13	TRBJ1-5	-	TRBV2	-	TGTGCCAGCTCTAGACAGGTGAATCAGCCCCAGCATTTT	CASSRQVNQPQHF
14	TRBJ2-7	TRBD1	TRBV27	-	TGTGCCAGCAGTCAAGGACAGGGGGCCTACGAGCAGTACTTC	CASSQGQGAYEQYF
13	TRBJ1-4	-	TRBV15	many	TGTGCCACCAGCAGAGGGGAGGGCCGGAAACTGTTTTTT	CATSRGEGRKLFF
15	TRBJ2-1	-	TRBV7-9	once	TGTGCCAGCAGGTTACAGGGCATAGGGTACAATGAGCAGTTCTTC	CASRLQGIGYNEQFF
16	TRBJ2-7	TRBD1	TRBV19	-	TGTGCCAGTAGTATGGATGCCGGACAGGGGGCGAGCGAGCAGTACTTC	CASSMDAGQGASEQYF
18	TRBJ2-7	-	TRBV11-2	-	TGTGCCAGCAGCTCCCTGGGATCATGGGGAGCGCGCTCCTACGAGCAGTACTTC	CASSSLGSWGARSYEQYF
17	TRBJ2-5	-	TRBV27	-	TGTGCCAGCAGACCCCAAGCCCAGGCCCGCCTTCAAGAGACCCAGTACTTC	CASRPQAQARLQETQYF
13	TRBJ1-1	-	TRBV5-1	-	TGCGCCAGCAGCTTGGTACCGGACACTGAAGCTTTCTTT	CASSLVPDTEAFF
14	TRBJ1-2	TRBD1	TRBV7-2	once	TGTGCCAGCAGCCACGTGACAGGGCCCTATGGCTACACCTTC	CASSHVTGPYGYTF
14	TRBJ2-1	TRBD1	TRBV5-4	-	TGTGCCAGCAGCCGACAGGGGGGCTACAATGAGCAGTTCTTC	CASSRQGGYNEQFF
13	TRBJ1-2	TRBD1	TRBV6-2/TRBV6-3	-	TGTGCCAGCAGTTCGACAGGGGCCGTAGGCTACACCTTC	CASSSTGAVGYTF
16	TRBJ2-7	-	TRBV4-2	-	TGTGCCAGCAGCCAAGTGGCGGACGGAGGGTCTGGGGAGCAGTACTTC	CASSQVADGGSGEQYF
14	TRBJ1-2	TRBD1	TRBV13	-	TGTGCCAGCAGCTCGGGACAGGGAATCTATGGCTACACCTTC	CASSSGQGIYGYTF